The clone carrying this T cell receptor (beta chain) was detected a few times. The PCR was carried out with 60 Vbeta primers and 13 Jbeta primers. Clones were read by immunoSEQ multiplex PCR, and TCRdb kept only the in-frame ones, dropping some. The sample comprises about 170,000 clones, roughly 79% of which are singletons, and about 2% rests with the top ten. These data are taken from a study of cytomegalovirus exposure and HLA in healthy donors. Sequenced sample: PBMCs. The sequence derives from a woman aged 25 to 39 in good health and CMV-seropositive.

This CDR3 is CASSLTGQDYEQYF. CDR3 DNA sequence: TGCGCCAGCAGCTTGACGGGACAGGATTACGAGCAGTACTTC. The rearrangement joins TRBV5-1 to TRBJ2-7; 8 bases agree with TRBD1. The ends lost 1 base at V and 4 bases at J; junction bases unmatched: 4. CDR3 size: 14 residues. Looked up from germline, CDR1 is SGHRS and CDR2 is YFSETQ.